This passage covers 14 T cell receptor beta chains from one sample sequenced in a study of shared clonotypes between healthy human individuals. TCRdb's table, derived via immunoSEQ multiplex PCR, lists solely in-frame clones and lacks some. Of about 2 million clones in the sample, roughly 94% were seen once. Sequenced input: naive CD4+ T cells sorted from blood. The subset here: CD45RA+ positively selected. The receptor source for this set is a man aged 18 to 29 in good health.

This chain connects TRBV7-9 to TRBJ2-3, with 7 positions matching TRBD1. Germline V gives CDR1 SEHNR, CDR2 FQNEAQ (reference sequence). V shed 4 bases and J 3 bases; nucleotides not matched to a gene: 4. This CDR3 contains 14 residues. The CDR3 region is CASSSGQRTDTQYF. CDR3 DNA sequence: TGTGCCAGCAGCTCGGGACAGAGGACAGATACGCAGTATTTT.

The V and J genes are TRBV10-2 and TRBJ2-5; 9 nucleotides agree with TRBD2. This CDR3 contains 15 residues. CDR1 and CDR2 (germline): WSHSY, SAAADI. Trimming took 5 bases from V and 5 from J; bases not matched to a gene: 9. The DNA for the CDR3 is TGCGCCAGCAGTTTTAGCGGGGGCGAGGGTGAGACCCAGTACTTC. This encodes CASSFSGGEGETQYF.

The chain carries TRBV5-6 and TRBJ2-3, with a weak D call TRBD2 (5 bases). The germline CDR1 and CDR2 sequences are SGHDT and YYEEEE. V was shortened by 2 bases and J by 6 bases, with 13 bases between the two germline ends. This CDR3 is built from 14 residues. CDR3 in DNA: TGTGCCAGCAGCTTTCTCGGCCGAGGGGATACGCAGTATTTT. Translated, it gives CASSFLGRGDTQYF.

Comments on this clone: The junction differs from germline at one of its ends, possibly a read error. The chain has TRBV7-2 and TRBJ2-7, with TRBD1 as a possible D gene (5 bases). Germline CDR1 and CDR2: SGHTA and FQGNSA. The CDR3 has 14 residues. DNA for the CDR3: TGTGCCAGCAACTTAGGGGCGGTCTCCTACGAGCAGTACTTC. It specifies CASNLGAVSYEQYF.

The rearrangement links TRBV25-1 to TRBJ1-2; no definite D call. The length of the CDR3 is 13 residues. V lost 4 bases to trimming and J lost 0 bases, with 6 bases between them. Germline lookup yields CDR1 MGHDK and CDR2 SYGVNS. The CDR3 spells CASSGVSNYGYTF. For the CDR3, the DNA is TGTGCCAGCAGTGGAGTCTCTAACTATGGCTACACCTTC.

V and J are TRBV18 and TRBJ2-5; the D is unclear. The CDR3 sequence is 15 residues long. Trimming cost V 3 bases and J 1 base, with 12 bases left between them. The V gene's germline CDR1 is KGHSH and CDR2 LQKENI. The CDR3 sequence is CASSPSRALQETQYF. CDR3 sequence (DNA): TGTGCCAGCTCACCGAGCCGGGCCCTCCAAGAGACCCAGTACTTC.

V is TRBV6-6 and J is TRBJ2-7; TRBD1 aligns across 7 bases. The CDR3 extends over 13 amino acids. Germline-derived CDR1 and CDR2 are MNHNY and SVGAGI (reference sequence). V lost 6 bases and J lost 2; bases outside the gene matches: 4. This chain's CDR3 is CASSRDSPYEQYF. CDR3 DNA: TGTGCCAGCAGCCGGGACAGCCCCTACGAGCAGTACTTC.

This clone was found a few times. V gene TRBV6-1 combines with J gene TRBJ1-2; the match to TRBD1 covers 8 bases. This CDR3 comprises 12 residues. Germline CDR1 reads MNHNS; CDR2 reads SASEGT. V shed 6 bases, J shed 8 bases, and the junction held 5 bases outside the gene matches. CDR3 residues: CASSQGAGGYTF. The CDR3 nucleotides are TGTGCCAGCAGCCAGGGGGCGGGCGGCTACACCTTC.

This chain links TRBV10-3 with TRBJ1-6, with D tentatively TRBD1 (6 bases). Germline CDR1 is ENHRY and CDR2 is SYGVKD. The CDR3 covers 15 residues. The V end lost 6 bases, the J end lost 5 bases, and 14 bases lay between the germline ends. The CDR3 region is CAIRTAGGDNSPLHF. The CDR3 DNA reads as TGTGCCATCAGAACGGCGGGGGGCGATAATTCACCCCTCCACTTT.

The chain uses TRBV7-2 and TRBJ2-5; 8 bases line up with TRBD2. Germline-derived CDR1 and CDR2 are SGHTA and FQGNSA. The trim removed 2 bases at V and 5 bases at J, leaving 4 bases unmatched. The CDR3 runs to 14 residues. The CDR3 region has the DNA TGTGCCAGCAGCTTATTTGGGACTAGGGAGACCCAGTACTTC. It translates to CASSLFGTRETQYF.

The CDR3 nucleotides are TGTGCCAGCAGTTCCGGACTAGCAAGCAATGAGCAGTTCTTC. Translating gives CASSSGLASNEQFF. The rearrangement uses TRBV27 and TRBJ2-1; TRBD2 aligns across 8 bases. After removal of 4 bases from V and 6 bases from J, the junction contained 5 bases not matched to a gene. The CDR3 consists of 14 residues. Germline-derived CDR1 and CDR2 are MNHEY and SMNVEV (reference sequence).

This clone was detected only a few times. The chain has TRBV6-6 and TRBJ1-5; tentative D call: TRBD1 (5 bases). Trimming removed 6 bases from V and 1 base from J, with 10 bases in between. CDR1 and CDR2 (germline): MNHNY, SVGAGI (reference sequence). The CDR3 runs to 14 residues. CDR3 residues: CASSRGLSNQPQHF. DNA of the CDR3: TGTGCCAGCAGCCGGGGCTTGAGCAATCAGCCCCAGCATTTT.

J is TRBJ2-1 and V is TRBV7-8; D is unresolved. Per the germline V gene, CDR1 is SGHVS and CDR2 is FQNEAQ. The CDR3 consists of 13 residues. The V and J ends lost 3 bases and 7 bases respectively, with 10 bases between them. CDR3 loop: CASSLFVSNEQFF. CDR3 coding DNA: TGTGCCAGCAGCTTGTTTGTATCGAATGAGCAGTTCTTC.

The chain couples TRBV30 to TRBJ1-1; 7 nucleotides match TRBD1. The V segment lost 7 bases and the J segment 7 bases; nucleotides outside the gene matches: 6. Germline V CDR1 and CDR2: GTSNPN, SVGIG (reference sequence). The CDR3 is made up of 11 amino acids. Written as DNA, the CDR3 is TGTGCCTCTACGACAGGGCTTGAAGCTTTCTTT. Amino acids: CASTTGLEAFF.